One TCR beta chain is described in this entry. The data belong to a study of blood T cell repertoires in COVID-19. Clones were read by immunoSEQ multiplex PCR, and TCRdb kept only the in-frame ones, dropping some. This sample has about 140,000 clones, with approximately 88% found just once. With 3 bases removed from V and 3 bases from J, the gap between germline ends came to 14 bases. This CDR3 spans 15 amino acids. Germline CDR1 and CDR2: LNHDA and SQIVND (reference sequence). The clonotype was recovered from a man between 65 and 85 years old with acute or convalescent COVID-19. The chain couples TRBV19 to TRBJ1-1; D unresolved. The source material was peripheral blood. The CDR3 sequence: CASSIWLPLDTEAFF. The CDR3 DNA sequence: TGTGCCAGTAGTATCTGGCTCCCGTTGGACACTGAAGCTTTCTTT.